The T cell receptor (beta chain) under discussion was sequenced for a study of cytomegalovirus exposure and HLA in healthy donors. 60 Vbeta and 13 Jbeta primers were used in PCR. Clones were sequenced by immunoSEQ multiplex PCR, and TCRdb holds only the in-frame ones, with some missing. The data hold about 160,000 clones, with approximately 77% observed a single time. Findings and limits, study-wide: An assumption of roughly uniform sequencing depth across donors underlay the presence/absence analyses. Apparent HLA restriction characterized most CMV-associated TCR beta chains in a later analysis.

This clone occurred a few times. The antigen is undetermined. V lost 3 bases, J lost 5 bases, and 17 bases lay in between. CDR3 length: 16 residues. CDR1 SGDLS and CDR2 YYNGEE come from the germline V gene. Sequencing was done on a sample of PBMCs. The rearrangement links TRBV9 to TRBJ1-4, with D uncertain. The source is a man aged 30 to 45 in good health and CMV-seropositive. CDR3 residues: CASSATTGKVNEKLFF. CDR3 DNA: TGTGCCAGCAGCGCGACAACCGGGAAGGTAAATGAAAAACTGTTTTTT.